These T cell receptor beta chains were read from a single sample in a study of blood T cell repertoires in COVID-19. The method was immunoSEQ multiplex PCR; TCRdb's version includes in-frame clones alone and lacks a portion of them. There are 200,000 to 250,000 clones in the sample; more than 80% occur only once, and roughly 1.8% lies in the top ten. The sample consisted of PBMCs or T cells enriched from blood (not recorded which). The receptors derive from a man in his fifties or sixties who had recovered from COVID-19. CDR3s include the opening cysteine and the closing phenylalanine or tryptophan. Each record gives: D gene, V gene, clone size, J gene, CDR3 DNA, CDR3 protein. D genes are given only for firm matches. Size is omitted from some rows. Given values are once, few, many or a class for expanded clones.

d_call: -; v_call: TRBV2; clone_size: -; j_call: TRBJ2-7; cdr3_nt: TGTGCCAGCAGTGAAGGGGCAGGGGTCGAGCAGTACTTC; cdr3_aa: CASSEGAGVEQYF
d_call: -; v_call: TRBV19; clone_size: -; j_call: TRBJ2-7; cdr3_nt: TGTGCCAGTAGTTCCAGGACAGTCCCCTACGAGCAGTACTTC; cdr3_aa: CASSSRTVPYEQYF
d_call: TRBD2; v_call: TRBV18; clone_size: -; j_call: TRBJ2-1; cdr3_nt: TGTGCCAGCTCACCACCGATGACTAGCGGGAATGAGCAGTTCTTC; cdr3_aa: CASSPPMTSGNEQFF
d_call: -; v_call: TRBV7-2; clone_size: -; j_call: TRBJ1-1; cdr3_nt: TGTGCCAGCAGCTTCCGAAAGCCAGGGACAAGGAACACTGAAGCTTTCTTT; cdr3_aa: CASSFRKPGTRNTEAFF
d_call: -; v_call: TRBV7-6; clone_size: once; j_call: TRBJ1-1; cdr3_nt: TGTGCCAGCAGCTTAGCGGGGGCCACTGAAGCTTTCTTT; cdr3_aa: CASSLAGATEAFF
d_call: -; v_call: TRBV7-9; clone_size: few; j_call: TRBJ2-2; cdr3_nt: TGTGCCAGCAGCATCAGACAGAACACCGGGGAGCTGTTTTTT; cdr3_aa: CASSIRQNTGELFF
d_call: -; v_call: TRBV30; clone_size: -; j_call: TRBJ1-1; cdr3_nt: TGTGCCTGGAGTGTAGGGGGAATTGGTACTGAAGCTTTCTTT; cdr3_aa: CAWSVGGIGTEAFF
d_call: TRBD2; v_call: TRBV4-3; clone_size: -; j_call: TRBJ2-3; cdr3_nt: TGCGCCAGCAGCCTGGGACTAGCGGGGGGCCGGGGGACAGATACGCAGTATTTT; cdr3_aa: CASSLGLAGGRGTDTQYF
d_call: TRBD2; v_call: TRBV4-3; clone_size: -; j_call: TRBJ2-1; cdr3_nt: TGCGCCAGCAGCCAAGGTTTTCGGCGGGGGGACTCCTACAATGAGCAGTTCTTC; cdr3_aa: CASSQGFRRGDSYNEQFF
d_call: -; v_call: TRBV18; clone_size: -; j_call: TRBJ1-3; cdr3_nt: TGTGCCAGCTCACCACCGGAGGGGGGAAACACCATATATTTT; cdr3_aa: CASSPPEGGNTIYF
d_call: -; v_call: TRBV14; clone_size: few; j_call: TRBJ1-3; cdr3_nt: TGTGCCAGCAGCCAAGCAGGGAAGGGAAACACCATATATTTT; cdr3_aa: CASSQAGKGNTIYF
d_call: TRBD1; v_call: TRBV19; clone_size: -; j_call: TRBJ1-5; cdr3_nt: TGTGCCAGTAGTTTCAGGGACAGACCAAATCAGCCCCAGCATTTT; cdr3_aa: CASSFRDRPNQPQHF
d_call: -; v_call: TRBV4-2; clone_size: -; j_call: TRBJ1-6; cdr3_nt: TGTGCCAGCAGCCAAGCATCGGGGTTAGGGAATTCACCCCTCCACTTT; cdr3_aa: CASSQASGLGNSPLHF
d_call: -; v_call: TRBV5-1; clone_size: -; j_call: TRBJ2-5; cdr3_nt: TGCGCCAGCAGCTTGGCGGGGACACCCATTCAAGAGACCCAGTACTTC; cdr3_aa: CASSLAGTPIQETQYF
d_call: -; v_call: TRBV6-5; clone_size: -; j_call: TRBJ1-6; cdr3_nt: TGTGCCAGCGGACTTCCGAGCTCCTATAATTCACCCCTCCACTTT; cdr3_aa: CASGLPSSYNSPLHF
d_call: TRBD1; v_call: TRBV28; clone_size: -; j_call: TRBJ2-5; cdr3_nt: TGTGCCAGCAGTATAACAGGACAGGAAGAGACCCAGTACTTC; cdr3_aa: CASSITGQEETQYF
d_call: -; v_call: TRBV18; clone_size: many; j_call: TRBJ1-2; cdr3_nt: TGTGCCAGCTCACCCACCGCAGTCTATGGCTACACCTTC; cdr3_aa: CASSPTAVYGYTF